The next 20 T cell receptor beta chains were all read from a single sample in a study of OX40 agonist ivuxolimab in advanced cancers. The data were produced by immunoSEQ multiplex PCR, yet TCRdb's version contains in-frame clones alone and is incomplete. Of over 55,000 clones detected, about 81% appear once; the ten largest clones hold about 2.4%. The sample here was CD4+ or CD8+ T cells sorted from blood, taken in a trial of the OX40 agonist ivuxolimab. The receptors here all came from an adult with an advanced solid tumor such as melanoma, head and neck, liver or kidney cancer.

The gene calls are TRBV30 and TRBJ2-1; D unresolved. Germline V gene sequence: CDR1 GTSNPN, CDR2 SVGIG (reference sequence). This CDR3 has 14 amino acids. The V gene lost 0 bases and the J gene lost 2 bases, with 8 bases spanning the gap. The CDR3 DNA reads as TGTGCCTGGAGTGTATCGGCCACCTACAATGAGCAGTTCTTC. Residues: CAWSVSATYNEQFF.

The V and J genes are TRBV20-1 and TRBJ2-1; D gene unclear. The V gene lost 1 base and the J gene lost 8 bases, with 6 bases spanning the gap. CDR3 length: 11 amino acids. CDR1 DFQATT and CDR2 SNEGSKA come from the germline V gene (reference sequence). CDR3 loop: CSARVLDEQFF. CDR3 sequence (DNA): TGCAGTGCTAGAGTTTTGGATGAGCAGTTCTTC.

As to this clone: One junction end does not reproduce the germline sequence, and a read error may be involved. This chain joins TRBV19 and TRBJ1-2; 9 bases agree with TRBD1. The CDR3 contains 15 residues. Germline V gene lookup returns CDR1 LNHDA and CDR2 SQIVND (reference sequence). The chain's CDR3 is CASSIRGTGFGGYIF. DNA for the CDR3: TGTGCCAGCAGTATTCGCGGGACAGGGTTCGGCGGCTACATCTTC.

V gene TRBV7-9 combines with J gene TRBJ2-5; D not resolved. Looked up from germline, CDR1 is SEHNR and CDR2 is FQNEAQ (reference sequence). V was trimmed by 6 bases and J by 3 bases, leaving 8 bases between them. This CDR3 is built from 12 residues. CDR3 coding DNA: TGTGCCAGCAGGGCCGCAAAAGAGACCCAGTACTTC. It yields the protein CASRAAKETQYF.

CDR3 loop: CASSPGDSYNSPLHF. CDR3 nucleotide sequence: TGCGCCAGCAGCCCAGGGGACTCCTATAATTCACCCCTCCACTTT. V is TRBV5-1 and J is TRBJ1-6; TRBD1 is a possible D gene (6 bases). The V gene lost 4 bases and the J gene lost 0 bases, with 8 bases spanning the gap. Germline V CDR1 and CDR2: SGHRS, YFSETQ. This CDR3 has 15 residues.

The chain carries TRBV6-5 and TRBJ1-4; D might be TRBD1 (5 bases). Germline V CDR1 and CDR2: MNHEY, SVGAGI. The CDR3 extends over 15 amino acids. The V and J ends lost 0 bases and 8 bases respectively, with 13 bases between them. The DNA of the CDR3 is TGTGCCAGCAGTTACTCGGGGGGAAGCAGGGAAAAACTGTTTTTT. Encoded protein: CASSYSGGSREKLFF.

V and J are TRBV7-2 and TRBJ1-1; 10 bases match TRBD1. The CDR3 is 16 amino acids. With V trimmed by 3 bases and J by 2 bases, 6 bases remained unmatched. The germline CDR1 and CDR2 sequences are SGHTA and FQGNSA. CDR3 in DNA: TGTGCCAGCAGCTTGACAGGGGGCTCCCTTAACACTGAAGCTTTCTTT. This gives the protein CASSLTGGSLNTEAFF.

V and J are TRBV4-1 and TRBJ2-5; TRBD1 might be the D (5 bases). Germline values: CDR1 MGHRA, CDR2 YSYEKL. The CDR3 spans 12 residues. Trimming took 5 bases from V and 7 from J, leaving 11 bases between them. The CDR3 nucleotides read TGCGCCAGCAGCTTTCCTGACAGGACCCAGTACTTC. Amino acid sequence: CASSFPDRTQYF.

Here the CDR3 reads CASSGTTAETQYF. The CDR3 DNA reads as TGTGCCAGCAGCGGGACAACAGCTGAGACCCAGTACTTC. The chain carries TRBV6-1 and TRBJ2-5; D perhaps matches TRBD1 (6 bases). The CDR3 is made up of 13 amino acids. V lost 6 bases, J lost 5 bases, and 13 bases lay in between. Germline V lookup: CDR1 MNHNS, CDR2 SASEGT.

This clone was counted between two and nine times. The chain employs TRBV30 and TRBJ1-4, with D maybe TRBD1 (5 bases). Trimming stripped 8 bases from V and 8 bases from J, with 15 bases between. The germline gives CDR1 GTSNPN, CDR2 SVGIG (reference sequence). The CDR3 contains 12 residues. CDR3 amino acids: CAQRGPAEKLFF. For the CDR3, the DNA is TGTGCCCAAAGGGGTCCAGCAGAAAAACTGTTTTTT.

V usage is TRBV18 and J usage is TRBJ1-1, with D possibly matching TRBD1 (5 bases). Trimming took off 5 bases at V and 1 base at J, with 14 bases between the two ends. The CDR3 covers 15 residues. Germline CDR1 is KGHSH and CDR2 is LQKENI. The CDR3 DNA reads as TGTGCCAGCTCAAATAAAGGGGCGACGAACACTGAAGCTTTCTTT. It yields the protein CASSNKGATNTEAFF.

Comment on this clone: Other nucleotide sequences from this sample produce the same CDR3. The rearrangement uses TRBV15 and TRBJ1-2, with no clear D. Trimming pared 0 bases from V and 4 bases from J, leaving 12 bases between. Germline CDR1 is LNHNV and CDR2 is YYDKDF (reference sequence). The length of the CDR3 is 15 residues. The CDR3 region is CATSRDSQGSYGYTF. The CDR3 DNA is TGTGCCACCAGCAGAGATAGTCAAGGTTCCTATGGCTACACCTTC. The variable domain in full, completed from reference TRBV15 and TRBJ1-2, reads DAMVIQNPRYQVTQFGKPVTLSCSQTLNHNVMYWYQQKSSQAPKLLFHYYDKDFNNEADTPDNFQSRRPNTSFCFLDIRSPGLGDTAMYLCATSRDSQGSYGYTFGSGTRLTVV.

This clone was counted a few times. J is TRBJ2-7 and V is TRBV18; perhaps TRBD1 as D (6 bases). Germline CDR1 and CDR2: KGHSH and LQKENI. V was pared by 1 base and J by 6 bases, with 16 bases between. The CDR3 extends over 15 amino acids. CDR3 protein: CASSPQGRGQGEQYF. Here the CDR3 DNA reads TGTGCCAGCTCACCACAGGGCAGGGGTCAGGGCGAGCAGTACTTC.

The V call is TRBV21-1, the J call TRBJ1-1; the table's D call TRBD1 went unverified against the DNA. TRBV21-1 is listed as a pseudogene. This CDR3 comprises 17 residues. The CDR3 loop is CASSSHPGTGKNTEAFF. The CDR3, as DNA: TGTGCCAGCAGCTCCCACCCGGGGACAGGAAAGAACACTGAAGCTTTCTTT.

This sequence joins TRBV11-3 and TRBJ2-1, with 10 nucleotides matching TRBD2. Germline loops: CDR1 SGHNT, CDR2 YENEEA. Unmatched junction bases numbered 3, after V lost 3 bases and J lost 4 bases. This CDR3 has 15 residues. CDR3 sequence: CASSFLAGVYNEQFF. The CDR3 DNA reads as TGTGCCAGCAGCTTTCTAGCGGGAGTTTACAATGAGCAGTTCTTC.

The V and J genes are TRBV11-3 and TRBJ1-2, with 8 nucleotides matching TRBD1. The V segment lost 0 bases and the J segment 8 bases; nucleotides outside the gene matches: 14. This CDR3 is built from 17 residues. Germline V CDR1 and CDR2: SGHNT, YENEEA. In DNA, the CDR3 is TGTGCCAGCAGCTTAGATGGCCCAGGGGGCGCGATCCGCGGCTACACCTTC. Its protein is CASSLDGPGGAIRGYTF.

V gene TRBV30 combines with J gene TRBJ2-2; D may be TRBD1 or TRBD2 (5 bases each). V was pared by 0 bases and J by 5 bases, with 16 bases between. Germline CDR1 reads GTSNPN; CDR2 reads SVGIG (reference sequence). The length of the CDR3 is 16 residues. CDR3 residues: CAWSVGTLAGTGELFF. The CDR3 DNA is TGTGCCTGGAGTGTCGGGACGCTGGCAGGGACCGGGGAGCTGTTTTTT. Combining the CDR3 with reference TRBV30 and TRBJ2-2 gives the whole variable domain SQTIHQWPATLVQPVGSPLSLECTVEGTSNPNLYWYRQAAGRGLQLLFYSVGIGQISSEVPQNLSASRPQDRQFILSSKKLLLSDSGFYLCAWSVGTLAGTGELFFGEGSRLTVL.

The chain links TRBV11-2 to TRBJ2-1, with 10 bases identical to TRBD2. The V gene's germline CDR1 is SGHAT and CDR2 FQNNGV. The CDR3 contains 16 residues. V was pared by 4 bases and J by 4 bases, with 7 bases of the junction left unmatched. The DNA for the CDR3 is TGTGCCAGCAGCTCAGAAGGACTAGCGGCTTACAATGAGCAGTTCTTC. Translating gives CASSSEGLAAYNEQFF.

This clone has only a few counts. This chain connects TRBV2 to TRBJ1-1; D gene ambiguous. Trimming took off 6 bases at V and 5 bases at J, with 7 bases between the two ends. Germline assignment: CDR1 SNHLY and CDR2 FYNNEI. The CDR3 has 11 amino acids. This CDR3 is CASRQKTEAFF. In nucleotides, the CDR3 is TGTGCCAGCAGGCAAAAGACTGAAGCTTTCTTT.

The rearrangement uses TRBV9 and TRBJ2-1; 9 positions match TRBD2. The ends lost 0 bases at V and 4 bases at J; junction bases unmatched: 2. Germline CDR1 SGDLS, CDR2 YYNGEE. This CDR3 spans 15 amino acids. The CDR3 sequence: CASSVGLAEYNEQFF. Here the CDR3 DNA reads TGTGCCAGCAGCGTAGGACTAGCGGAGTACAATGAGCAGTTCTTC. Full variable domain (outside the CDR3, taken from reference TRBV9 and TRBJ2-1): DSGVTQTPKHLITATGQRVTLRCSPRSGDLSVYWYQQSLDQGLQFLIQYYNGEERAKGNILERFSAQQFPDLHSELNLSSLELGDSALYFCASSVGLAEYNEQFFGPGTRLTVL.